This T cell receptor (beta chain) was recovered during a study of shared clonotypes between healthy human individuals. The table came from immunoSEQ multiplex PCR; TCRdb's copy has only in-frame clones and leaves some out. The table shows hundreds of thousands of clones, with approximately 96% occurring only once. Only CD45RO-negative cells positively selected for CCR7 counted as naive CD8 cells, so terminally differentiated effector memory CD45RA+ cells were excluded. Concerning this clone itself: The same CDR3 can be traced to other DNA sequences in this sample.

This receptor was identified in a woman aged 25 to 39 in good health. Sequenced sample: naive CD8+ T cells sorted from blood.

The CDR3 DNA is TGTGCCAGTAGTATAAGGGATCGCAATCAGCCCCAGCATTTT. It translates to CASSIRDRNQPQHF. This chain connects TRBV19 to TRBJ1-5, with D hard to call. Between the trimmed V and J ends, which lost 2 bases and 2 bases, there was a span of 7 bases. Germline loops: CDR1 LNHDA, CDR2 SQIVND (reference sequence). The CDR3 consists of 14 residues.